Below are 10 T cell receptor beta chains sequenced from a single sample in a study of molecular identifiers for immune sequencing clone quantification (dated by TCRdb to between 2018 and 2020). The library was prepared using PCR. Sequencer: NextSeq 500. Through fastp at Q25 and MiXCR, TCRdb rebuilt clones from the public reads, retaining in-frame beta chains. Under each unique CDR3 protein, matching rows form one entry showing the most common genes and DNA. This sample has 400,000 to 600,000 distinct CDR3 sequences in its table, and around 23% of those were observed once. The ten largest make up 0.7% to 0.9% of the sample. The sequencing sample was made of naive CD8+ T cells from blood, with Jurkat cell RNA spiked in. In the paper's terms, the cell subset or site label means: FACS-sorted CD8+CD4-CCR7+CD45RA+ naive T cells. The receptors originated from a human donor in good health. Some libraries in this study had Jurkat cell RNA spiked in.

This chain joins TRBV20-1 and TRBJ2-7; maybe TRBD1 (6 bases). There are 14 residues in the CDR3. Germline V gives CDR1 DFQATT, CDR2 SNEGSKA (reference sequence). Trimming stripped 0 bases from V and 3 bases from J, with 12 bases between. The CDR3 DNA is TGCAGTGCTAGAGATATTTCACAGGGCTACGAGCAGTACTTC. Translation gives CSARDISQGYEQYF.

In its sample, this clonotype was seen a few times. This chain joins TRBV9 and TRBJ1-5; tentatively, D is TRBD1 (5 bases). The CDR3 length is 15 residues. V gave up 0 bases and J gave up 2 bases, with 9 bases separating them. Per the germline V gene, CDR1 is SGDLS and CDR2 is YYNGEE. CDR3 DNA sequence: TGTGCCAGCAGCGTAGAGGGACGAGGCAATCAGCCCCAGCATTTT. It yields the protein CASSVEGRGNQPQHF.

The table lists this clonotype with a few counts. J is TRBJ2-3 and V is TRBV6-5, with D possibly matching TRBD2 (5 bases). The CDR3 spans 15 residues. Germline V gene sequence: CDR1 MNHEY, CDR2 SVGAGI. V dropped 3 bases and J dropped 0 bases, with 10 bases sitting between them. The CDR3 coding sequence is TGTGCCAGCAGTTATACGGGATACAGCACAGATACGCAGTATTTT. Amino acids: CASSYTGYSTDTQYF.

This clonotype was counted at least ten times. The rearrangement joins TRBV27 to TRBJ2-7; D gene unclear. The CDR3 contains 13 residues. V lost 3 bases and J lost 2, with 8 bases in between. Germline CDR1 reads MNHEY; CDR2 reads SMNVEV (reference sequence). CDR3 nucleotide sequence: TGTGCCAGCAGTTTTGGGGTCGCCTACGAGCAGTACTTC. It yields the protein CASSFGVAYEQYF.

This clonotype was found many times. The gene calls are TRBV20-1 and TRBJ2-7; 10 positions match TRBD1. The CDR3 totals 13 residues. Germline CDR1 DFQATT, CDR2 SNEGSKA (reference sequence). The V and J ends lost 1 base and 7 bases, in that order; junction bases with no gene match: 4. The CDR3 region is CSARGQGAGEQYF. CDR3 DNA: TGCAGTGCTAGAGGACAGGGGGCGGGGGAGCAGTACTTC.

This clonotype was seen more than once but under ten times. This chain links TRBV4-3 with TRBJ1-2; the D is unclear. Germline CDR1 LGHNA, CDR2 YSLEER. The V and J ends lost 0 bases and 0 bases respectively, with 14 bases between them. There are 17 residues in the CDR3. The CDR3 region is CASSQDVGTATNYGYTF. In nucleotides, the CDR3 is TGCGCCAGCAGCCAAGATGTTGGAACGGCGACTAACTATGGCTACACCTTC.

This clonotype was seen a handful of times. The genes are TRBV28 and TRBJ2-7, with D possibly TRBD2 on 6 matching bases. CDR3 length: 14 amino acids. The germline V gene has CDR1 MDHEN and CDR2 SYDVKM. Between the trimmed V and J ends, which lost 3 bases and 2 bases, there was a span of 11 bases. The CDR3 sequence: CASSLWRATYEQYF. Here the CDR3 DNA reads TGTGCCAGCAGTTTGTGGAGGGCTACCTACGAGCAGTACTTC. The full variable domain, completed using reference TRBV28 and TRBJ2-7, is DVKVTQSSRYLVKRTGEKVFLECVQDMDHENMFWYRQDPGLGLRLIYFSYDVKMKEKGDIPEGYSVSREKKERFSLILESASTNQTSMYLCASSLWRATYEQYFGPGTRLTVT.

This clonotype was counted at least ten times. The rearrangement links TRBV6-5 to TRBJ1-1, with 7 bases matching TRBD1. Germline V gives CDR1 MNHEY, CDR2 SVGAGI. This CDR3 region has 13 residues. Trimming removed 0 bases from V and 10 bases from J; junction bases left unmatched: 5. In DNA form, the CDR3 reads TGTGCCAGCAGTTACTCCGGACAGGTGGGAGCTTTCTTT. Protein: CASSYSGQVGAFF.

This clonotype was counted ten times or more. The rearrangement joins TRBV3-1 to TRBJ1-5; a weak D match, TRBD1 (5 bases). The V and J ends lost 4 bases and 7 bases respectively, with 11 bases between them. This CDR3 spans 13 amino acids. Looked up from germline, CDR1 is LGHDT and CDR2 is YNNKEL (reference sequence). Here the CDR3 DNA reads TGTGCCAGCAGCCCCCCCGGGGCGCAGCCCCAGCATTTT. Translated: CASSPPGAQPQHF.

The chain couples TRBV18 to TRBJ2-7; tentative D call: TRBD1 (5 bases). CDR1 is KGHSH and CDR2 is LQKENI in the germline V gene. The CDR3 loop spans 15 amino acids. Trimming took off 0 bases at V and 4 bases at J, with 13 bases between the two ends. The CDR3 DNA reads TGTGCCAGCTCACCACCGATTGGGGCGGTGTACGAGCAGTACTTC. Translating gives CASSPPIGAVYEQYF. Full variable domain (outside the CDR3, taken from reference TRBV18 and TRBJ2-7): NAGVMQNPRHLVRRRGQEARLRCSPMKGHSHVYWYRQLPEEGLKFMVYLQKENIIDESGMPKERFSAEFPKEGPSILRIQQVVRGDSAAYFCASSPPIGAVYEQYFGPGTRLTVT.